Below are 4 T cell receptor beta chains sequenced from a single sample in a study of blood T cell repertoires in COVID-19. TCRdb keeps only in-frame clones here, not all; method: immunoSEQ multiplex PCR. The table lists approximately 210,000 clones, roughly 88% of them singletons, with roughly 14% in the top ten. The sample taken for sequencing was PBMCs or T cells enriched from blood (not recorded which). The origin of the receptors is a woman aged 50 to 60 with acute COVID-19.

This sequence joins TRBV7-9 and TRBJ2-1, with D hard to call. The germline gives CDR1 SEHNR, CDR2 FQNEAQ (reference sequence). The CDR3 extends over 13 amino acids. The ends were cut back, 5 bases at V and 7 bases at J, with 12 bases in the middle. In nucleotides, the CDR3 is TGTGCCAGCAGCGTCCCCGCCGGGAATGAGCAGTTCTTC. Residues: CASSVPAGNEQFF.

The CDR3 DNA reads TGCGCCAGCAGCCAACGGCTAGCCGATACACCAGATACGCAGTATTTT. Its protein is CASSQRLADTPDTQYF. The chain uses TRBV4-3 and TRBJ2-3, with D perhaps TRBD2 (5 bases). Germline assignment: CDR1 LGHNA and CDR2 YSLEER. V lost 2 bases, J lost 4 bases, and 16 bases lay in between. This CDR3 comprises 16 residues.

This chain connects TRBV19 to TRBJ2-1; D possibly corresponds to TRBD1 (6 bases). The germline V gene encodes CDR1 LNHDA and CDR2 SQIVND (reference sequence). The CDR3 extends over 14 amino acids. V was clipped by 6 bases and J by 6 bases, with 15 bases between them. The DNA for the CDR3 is TGTGCCAGTAGAGGCAGGGGCGAGTTCAATGAGCAGTTCTTC. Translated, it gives CASRGRGEFNEQFF.

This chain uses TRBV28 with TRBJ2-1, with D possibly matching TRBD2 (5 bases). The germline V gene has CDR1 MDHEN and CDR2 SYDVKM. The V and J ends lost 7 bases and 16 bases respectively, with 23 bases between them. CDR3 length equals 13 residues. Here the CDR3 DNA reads TGTGCCAGCATCCTAGCTTCCTCCTTACAAGTATTCTTC. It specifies CASILASSLQVFF.